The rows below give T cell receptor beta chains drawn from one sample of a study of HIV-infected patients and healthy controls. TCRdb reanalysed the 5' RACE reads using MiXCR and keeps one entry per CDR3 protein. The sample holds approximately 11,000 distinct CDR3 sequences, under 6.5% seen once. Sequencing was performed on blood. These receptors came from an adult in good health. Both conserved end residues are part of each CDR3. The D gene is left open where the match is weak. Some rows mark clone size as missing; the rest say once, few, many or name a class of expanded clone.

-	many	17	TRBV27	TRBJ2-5	CASSWYMRSQGGKTQYF	TGTGCCAGCAGTTGGTATATGCGAAGTCAGGGCGGGAAGACCCAGTACTTC
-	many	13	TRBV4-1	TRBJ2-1	CASSQVSPYRQFF	TGCGCCAGCAGCCAAGTATCCCCTTATCGACAGTTCTTC
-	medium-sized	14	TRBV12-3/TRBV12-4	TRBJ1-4	CASSLGRTWEKLFF	TGTGCCAGCAGTTTGGGCAGAACCTGGGAAAAACTGTTTTTT
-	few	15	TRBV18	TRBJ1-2	CASSPRQDTNYGYTF	TGTGCCAGCTCACCGCGCCAGGACACTAACTATGGCTACACCTTC
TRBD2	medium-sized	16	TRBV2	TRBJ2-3	CASSEEVGGGTDTQYF	TGTGCCAGCAGTGAAGAGGTCGGGGGGGGCACAGATACGCAGTATTTT
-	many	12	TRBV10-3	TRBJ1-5	CAISESNQPQHF	TGTGCCATCAGTGAAAGCAATCAGCCCCAGCATTTT
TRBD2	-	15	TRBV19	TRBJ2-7	CASSTPGLATYEQYF	TGTGCCAGTAGCACCCCGGGACTAGCCACCTACGAGCAGTACTTC
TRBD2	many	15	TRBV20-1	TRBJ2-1	CSARDHGLANAEQFF	TGCAGTGCTAGAGATCACGGACTAGCAAACGCTGAGCAGTTCTTC
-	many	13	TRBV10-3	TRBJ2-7	CAISEDGDYEQYF	TGTGCCATCAGTGAAGACGGGGACTACGAGCAGTACTTC
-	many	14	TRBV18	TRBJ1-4	CASSPGGHDEKLFF	TGTGCCAGCTCACCGGGAGGGCACGACGAAAAACTGTTTTTT
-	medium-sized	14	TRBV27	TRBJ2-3	CASSWRPYTDTQYF	TGTGCCAGCAGTTGGCGTCCCTACACAGATACGCAGTATTTT
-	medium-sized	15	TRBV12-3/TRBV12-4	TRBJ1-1	CASRRRQGWDTEAFF	TGTGCCAGCAGGCGTAGGCAGGGTTGGGACACTGAAGCTTTCTTT
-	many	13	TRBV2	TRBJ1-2	CASSEGRENGYTF	TGTGCCAGCAGTGAAGGGAGAGAGAATGGCTACACCTTC
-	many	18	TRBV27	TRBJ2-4	CASSTHLRDSLAKNIQYF	TGTGCCAGCAGTACACATCTGCGGGACAGCCTAGCCAAAAACATTCAGTACTTC
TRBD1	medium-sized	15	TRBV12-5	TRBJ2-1	CASGYGDSSYNEQFF	TGTGCTAGTGGGTACGGGGACAGCTCCTACAATGAGCAGTTCTTC
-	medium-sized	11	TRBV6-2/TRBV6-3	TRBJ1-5	CASNKPPAQHF	TGTGCCAGCAACAAGCCACCGGCCCAGCATTTT
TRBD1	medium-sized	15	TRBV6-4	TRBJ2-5	CASSEQGVPQETQYF	TGTGCCAGCAGTGAACAGGGGGTCCCTCAAGAGACCCAGTACTTC
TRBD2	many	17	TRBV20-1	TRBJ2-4	CSALGLAGGPAKNIQYF	TGCAGTGCTCTCGGACTAGCGGGGGGGCCAGCCAAAAACATTCAGTACTTC
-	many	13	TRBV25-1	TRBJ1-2	CASSAQGFYGYTF	TGTGCCAGCAGTGCCCAGGGGTTCTATGGCTACACCTTC
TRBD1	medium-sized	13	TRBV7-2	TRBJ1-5	CASSRDRDQPQHF	TGTGCCAGCAGCAGAGACAGGGATCAGCCCCAGCATTTT
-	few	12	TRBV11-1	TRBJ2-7	CASSGAFNEQYF	TGTGCCAGCAGCGGGGCCTTCAACGAGCAGTACTTC
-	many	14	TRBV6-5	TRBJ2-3	CASPSGAGTDTQYF	TGTGCCAGCCCATCAGGGGCCGGCACAGATACGCAGTATTTT
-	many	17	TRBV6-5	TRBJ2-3	CASSYSIQGRSRDTQYF	TGTGCCAGCAGTTACTCGATCCAGGGCAGGAGTAGGGATACGCAGTATTTT
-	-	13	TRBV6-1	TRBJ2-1	CASSEVRPNEQFF	TGTGCCAGCAGTGAAGTCCGCCCGAATGAGCAGTTCTTC
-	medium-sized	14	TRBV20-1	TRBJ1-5	CSALDGGGNQPQHF	TGCAGTGCTCTAGACGGAGGGGGCAATCAGCCCCAGCATTTT
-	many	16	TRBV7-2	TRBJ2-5	CASSRGGGSGQETQYF	TGTGCCAGCAGCCGGGGAGGGGGTAGCGGCCAAGAGACCCAGTACTTC
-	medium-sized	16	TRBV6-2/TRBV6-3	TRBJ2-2	CASSYYLGRGTGELFF	TGTGCCAGCAGTTACTATCTGGGGCGCGGCACCGGGGAGCTGTTTTTT
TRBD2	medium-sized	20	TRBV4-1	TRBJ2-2	CASSAAWTSGGAGNTGELFF	TGCGCCAGCAGCGCCGCTTGGACTAGCGGGGGGGCCGGGAACACCGGGGAGCTGTTTTTT
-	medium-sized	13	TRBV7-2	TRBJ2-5	CASSLGLPETQYF	TGTGCCAGCAGCTTGGGACTGCCGGAGACCCAGTACTTC
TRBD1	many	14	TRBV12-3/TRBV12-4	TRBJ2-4	CASSYDRVQNIQYF	TGTGCCAGCAGTTACGACAGGGTGCAAAACATTCAGTACTTC
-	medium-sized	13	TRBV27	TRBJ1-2	CASSRGQGEGYTF	TGTGCCAGCAGCCGCGGGCAGGGAGAGGGCTACACCTTC
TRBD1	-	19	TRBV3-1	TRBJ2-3	CASSQLRRGQGSFTDTQYF	TGTGCCAGCAGCCAACTTAGACGGGGACAGGGGAGTTTCACAGATACGCAGTATTTT
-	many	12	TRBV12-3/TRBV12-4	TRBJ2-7	CASSFWQYEQYF	TGTGCCAGCAGTTTCTGGCAGTACGAGCAGTACTTC
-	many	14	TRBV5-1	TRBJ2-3	CASSLGRNTDTQYF	TGCGCCAGCAGCTTGGGACGTAACACAGATACGCAGTATTTT
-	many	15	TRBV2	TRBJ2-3	CASSFDMGPTDTQYF	TGTGCCAGCAGCTTTGACATGGGCCCCACAGATACGCAGTATTTT
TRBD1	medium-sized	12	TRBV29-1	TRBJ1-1	CSVDRGNTEAFF	TGCAGCGTGGACAGGGGGAACACTGAAGCTTTCTTT
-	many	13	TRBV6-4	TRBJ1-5	CASSVTELQPQHF	TGTGCCAGCTCGGTGACAGAGCTTCAGCCCCAGCATTTT
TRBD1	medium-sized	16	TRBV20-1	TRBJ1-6	CSARDPRTGGNSPLHF	TGCAGTGCTAGGGACCCACGGACAGGGGGCAATTCACCCCTCCACTTT
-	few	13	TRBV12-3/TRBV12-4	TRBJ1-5	CASSPGANQPQHF	TGTGCCAGCAGCCCCGGAGCCAATCAGCCCCAGCATTTT
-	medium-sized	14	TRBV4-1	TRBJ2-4	CASSEGLAKNIQYF	TGCGCCAGCAGCGAGGGGCTAGCCAAAAACATTCAGTACTTC
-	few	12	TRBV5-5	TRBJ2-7	CASSPLGRPEYF	TGTGCCAGCAGCCCCCTAGGGCGGCCTGAGTACTTC
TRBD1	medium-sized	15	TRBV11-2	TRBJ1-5	CASSLYSQGGQPQHF	TGTGCCAGCAGCTTATATTCCCAGGGGGGCCAGCCCCAGCATTTT
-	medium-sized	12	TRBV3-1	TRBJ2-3	CASSQGTNTQYF	TGTGCCAGCAGCCAAGGGACAAATACGCAGTATTTT
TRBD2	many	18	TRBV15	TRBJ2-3	CATSSPELAGGRTDTQYF	TGTGCCACCAGCAGCCCCGAACTAGCGGGGGGGAGGACAGATACGCAGTATTTT
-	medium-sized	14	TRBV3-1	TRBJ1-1	CASSHRRRDTEAFF	TGTGCCAGCAGCCACAGGCGGAGAGATACTGAAGCTTTCTTT
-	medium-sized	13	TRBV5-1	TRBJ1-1	CASSLLGNTEAFF	TGCGCCAGCAGCTTGCTGGGGAACACTGAAGCTTTCTTT
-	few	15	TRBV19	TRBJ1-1	CASTLGRRGATEAFF	TGTGCCAGTACCCTTGGTCGACGTGGGGCCACTGAAGCTTTCTTT
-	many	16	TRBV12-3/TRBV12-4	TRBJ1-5	CASSRLAYDSNQPQHF	TGTGCCAGCAGTCGGTTGGCGTACGATAGCAATCAGCCCCAGCATTTT
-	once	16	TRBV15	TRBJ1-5	CATSRDGGRNNQPQHF	TGTGCCACCAGCAGAGATGGTGGACGGAACAATCAGCCCCAGCATTTT
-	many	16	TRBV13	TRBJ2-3	CASSLVVGPLLDTQYF	TGTGCCAGCAGCTTAGTGGTGGGGCCGCTATTGGATACGCAGTATTTT
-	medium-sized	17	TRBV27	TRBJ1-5	CASSLSLQGPGNQPQHF	TGTGCCAGCAGTTTATCGTTGCAGGGACCTGGGAATCAGCCCCAGCATTTT
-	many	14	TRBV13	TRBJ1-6	CASSLGGPNSPLHF	TGTGCCAGCAGCTTAGGCGGCCCAAATTCACCCCTCCACTTT
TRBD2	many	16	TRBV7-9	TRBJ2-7	CASSPTGTSGGSEQYF	TGTGCCAGCAGCCCTACCGGGACTAGCGGGGGGTCCGAGCAGTACTTC
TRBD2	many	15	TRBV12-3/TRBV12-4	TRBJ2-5	CASQTGLAESRTQYF	TGTGCCAGTCAAACGGGGCTAGCGGAGAGTCGAACCCAGTACTTC
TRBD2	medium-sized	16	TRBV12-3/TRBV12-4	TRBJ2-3	CASSLTSGGPRDTQYF	TGTGCCAGCAGTTTAACCAGCGGGGGGCCAAGGGATACGCAGTATTTT
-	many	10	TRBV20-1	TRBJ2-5	CSALKETQYF	TGCAGTGCCCTGAAAGAGACCCAGTACTTC
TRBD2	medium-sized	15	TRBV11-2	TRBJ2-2	CASSSSGGGTGELFF	TGTGCCAGCAGCTCTAGCGGCGGCGGCACCGGGGAGCTGTTTTTT